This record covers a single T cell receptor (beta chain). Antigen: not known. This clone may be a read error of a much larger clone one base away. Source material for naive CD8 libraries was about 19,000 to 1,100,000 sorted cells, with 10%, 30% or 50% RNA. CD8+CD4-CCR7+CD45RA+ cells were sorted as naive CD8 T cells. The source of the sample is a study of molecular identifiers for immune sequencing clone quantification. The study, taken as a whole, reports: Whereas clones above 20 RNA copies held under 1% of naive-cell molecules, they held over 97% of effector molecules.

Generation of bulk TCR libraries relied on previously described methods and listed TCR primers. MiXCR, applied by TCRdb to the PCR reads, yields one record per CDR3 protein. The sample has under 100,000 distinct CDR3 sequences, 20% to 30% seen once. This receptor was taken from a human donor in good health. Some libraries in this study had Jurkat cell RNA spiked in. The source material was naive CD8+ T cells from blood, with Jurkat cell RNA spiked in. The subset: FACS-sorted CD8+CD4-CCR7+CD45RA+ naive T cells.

The CDR3 region is CASSGGVLMNTEAFF. CDR3 nucleotide sequence: TGTGCCAGCTCGGGGGGGGTACTCATGAACACTGAAGCTTTCTTT. The chain joins TRBV6-5 to TRBJ1-1, with D maybe TRBD1 (5 bases). V dropped 8 bases and J dropped 0 bases, with 16 bases sitting between them. The CDR3 consists of 15 residues. CDR1 MNHEY and CDR2 SVGAGI come from the germline V gene.